This T cell receptor beta chain originates from a study of shared clonotypes between healthy human individuals. The data were produced by immunoSEQ multiplex PCR, yet TCRdb's version contains in-frame clones alone and is incomplete. Here the sample spans more than 450,000 clones, around 74% being singletons. CDR1 and CDR2 from the germline V gene are MNHNS and SASEGT. Germline trimming cut 2 bases from V and 6 bases from J; bases unmatched to any gene: 12. The CDR3 is made up of 16 amino acids. Material for sequencing was PBMCs. This sequence originates from a woman aged 40 to 55 in good health. Some clones in this sample may be carry-over from other donors' samples. The chain couples TRBV6-1 to TRBJ1-1; 7 nucleotides match TRBD1. CDR3 sequence: CASSELGQVDRSEAFF. In DNA form, the CDR3 reads TGTGCCAGCAGTGAACTTGGACAGGTAGATAGGTCTGAAGCTTTCTTT.